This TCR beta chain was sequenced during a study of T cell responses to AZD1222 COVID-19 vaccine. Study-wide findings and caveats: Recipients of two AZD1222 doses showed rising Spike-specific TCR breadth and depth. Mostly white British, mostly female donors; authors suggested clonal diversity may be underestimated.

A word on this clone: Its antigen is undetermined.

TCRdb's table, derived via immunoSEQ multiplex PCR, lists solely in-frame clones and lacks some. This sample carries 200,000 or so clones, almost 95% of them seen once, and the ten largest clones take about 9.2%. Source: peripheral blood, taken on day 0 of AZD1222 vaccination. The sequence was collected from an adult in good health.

This chain's CDR3 is CASSEGGTGSIPQHF. The DNA of the CDR3 is TGTGCCAGCAGTGAAGGAGGGACAGGGAGTATCCCCCAGCATTTT. V usage is TRBV2 and J usage is TRBJ1-5; TRBD1 matches at 9 bases. The CDR3 runs to 15 residues. The ends lost 1 base at V and 10 bases at J; junction bases unmatched: 8. Germline-derived CDR1 and CDR2 are SNHLY and FYNNEI. Full variable domain (remainder filled in from reference TRBV2 and TRBJ1-5): EPEVTQTPSHQVTQMGQEVILRCVPISNHLYFYWYRQILGQKVEFLVSFYNNEISEKSEIFDDQFSVERPDGSNFTLKIRSTKLEDSAMYFCASSEGGTGSIPQHFGDGTRLSIL.